A selection of T cell receptor beta chains follows, all from one sample in a study of blood T cells in healthy people across ages. TCRdb ran MiXCR on the 5' RACE reads and lists one entry per CDR3 protein. The sample lists 1.5 million to 2 million distinct CDR3 sequences, 49% occurring once. Sequenced input: blood. These receptors all come from a woman in her thirties or forties in good health. Each CDR3 is given with its conserved first and last residue. The D gene is left open where the match is weak. Clone size is given for some rows only: seen once, a few or many times, or a class if the clone is expanded.

CDR3aa,CDR3nt,d_gene,j_gene,v_gene,abundance
CSARGHSFYNEQFF,TGCAGCGCCAGGGGACACAGCTTTTACAATGAGCAGTTCTTC,-,TRBJ2-1,TRBV29-1,few
CASSQEGRINYEQYF,TGCGCCAGCAGCCAAGAGGGCAGGATAAACTACGAGCAGTACTTC,-,TRBJ2-7,TRBV4-1,-
CAISESILRGRDYGYTF,TGTGCCATCAGTGAGTCCATCCTACGCGGCAGGGACTATGGCTACACCTTC,-,TRBJ1-2,TRBV10-3,-
CASSQVGTVPYEQYF,TGCGCCAGCAGCCAAGTGGGGACTGTTCCCTACGAGCAGTACTTC,-,TRBJ2-7,TRBV4-3,-
CASSEVTVTLDEQFF,TGTGCCAGCAGTGAAGTAACAGTCACTCTCGATGAGCAGTTCTTC,-,TRBJ2-1,TRBV6-1,-
CASSPQGQGAVYGYTF,TGTGCCAGCAGTCCCCAGGGACAGGGGGCCGTCTATGGCTACACCTTC,TRBD1,TRBJ1-2,TRBV6-1,-
CASNPRLSDTQYF,TGTGCCAGCAACCCGCGGCTTTCCGATACGCAGTATTTT,-,TRBJ2-3,TRBV9,-
CASSQIGTANLIQYF,TGCGCCAGCAGCCAGATAGGGACTGCAAATTTGATTCAGTACTTC,-,TRBJ2-4,TRBV4-1,-
CASHRGLNAGEQFF,TGTGCCAGCCACAGGGGGCTCAATGCCGGGGAGCAGTTCTTC,TRBD1,TRBJ2-1,TRBV25-1,-
CASSQDLLETQYF,TGTGCCAGCAGCCAAGATCTGTTAGAGACCCAGTACTTC,-,TRBJ2-5,TRBV14,few
CSARGPGLAFQTQYF,TGCAGTGCTAGGGGCCCGGGACTAGCCTTTCAGACCCAGTACTTC,TRBD2,TRBJ2-5,TRBV20-1,-
CASSYKRNHYGYTF,TGTGCCAGCAGTTATAAAAGGAACCACTATGGCTACACCTTC,-,TRBJ1-2,TRBV6-2/TRBV6-3,-
CSARTGSLNEQFF,TGCAGTGCGAGGACTGGCTCACTTAATGAGCAGTTCTTC,-,TRBJ2-1,TRBV20-1,-
CASSLRQGARETQYF,TGTGCCAGCAGTCTACGACAGGGGGCTAGAGAGACCCAGTACTTC,TRBD1,TRBJ2-5,TRBV5-6,many
CSVQRTGIGEKLFF,TGCAGCGTCCAGAGGACAGGGATAGGCGAAAAACTGTTTTTT,TRBD1,TRBJ1-4,TRBV29-1,-
CASRPGLAGPSQETQYF,TGCGCCAGCAGACCGGGACTAGCGGGGCCCAGCCAAGAGACCCAGTACTTC,TRBD2,TRBJ2-5,TRBV5-1,-
CASSSSGGNDPYEQYF,TGTGCCAGCAGTTCCTCAGGGGGCAACGACCCCTACGAGCAGTACTTC,TRBD1,TRBJ2-7,TRBV12-3/TRBV12-4,-
CASSQVPGTGTHEQYF,TGTGCCAGCAGCCAAGTTCCCGGGACAGGAACCCACGAGCAGTACTTC,TRBD1,TRBJ2-7,TRBV3-1,-
CASSLDSPNQPQHF,TGCGCCAGCAGCTTGGATTCGCCCAATCAGCCCCAGCATTTT,-,TRBJ1-5,TRBV5-1,few
CASSLSGGGLIENIQYF,TGCGCCAGCAGCTTGTCAGGAGGGGGCTTAATAGAAAACATTCAGTACTTC,-,TRBJ2-4,TRBV5-1,-
CSVVLGTGGSGANVLTF,TGCAGCGTTGTCCTAGGGACAGGGGGGTCAGGGGCCAACGTCCTGACTTTC,TRBD1,TRBJ2-6,TRBV29-1,-
CSASQMGGSSYNEQFF,TGCAGTGCTAGCCAAATGGGAGGGAGCTCCTACAATGAGCAGTTCTTC,TRBD2,TRBJ2-1,TRBV20-1,-
CASGPQEATGYTF,TGTGCCAGCGGTCCCCAGGAGGCCACTGGCTACACCTTC,-,TRBJ1-2,TRBV12-3/TRBV12-4,-
CASSPWGGSEETQYF,TGCGCCAGCAGCCCCTGGGGGGGGAGCGAAGAGACCCAGTACTTC,TRBD2,TRBJ2-5,TRBV4-1,-
CASSLDRRTRGRPQYF,TGTGCCAGCAGCTTAGATCGTAGGACACGCGGGAGGCCCCAGTACTTC,TRBD2,TRBJ2-5,TRBV11-2,-
CASSNPPTGWDRGTEAFF,TGTGCCAGCAGTAACCCACCGACAGGGTGGGACCGGGGCACTGAAGCTTTCTTT,TRBD1,TRBJ1-1,TRBV6-2/TRBV6-3,-
CSAATVSYGYTF,TGCAGTGCCGCGACAGTGAGTTATGGCTACACCTTC,-,TRBJ1-2,TRBV20-1,-
CASSSERGAVETQYF,TGTGCCAGCAGCTCAGAACGGGGGGCCGTGGAGACCCAGTACTTC,-,TRBJ2-5,TRBV7-9,-
CASSSPDPHLATNEKLFF,TGTGCCAGCAGCTCCCCCGACCCCCACCTTGCAACTAATGAAAAACTGTTTTTT,-,TRBJ1-4,TRBV7-3,-
CASSYRLNTGELFF,TGTGCCAGCAGTTATCGGCTAAACACCGGGGAGCTGTTTTTT,-,TRBJ2-2,TRBV6-6,few
CASTLSRDRRNSYEQYF,TGTGCCAGCACTCTCTCGAGGGACAGGAGAAACTCCTACGAGCAGTACTTC,TRBD1,TRBJ2-7,TRBV6-6,few
CASSYGDSYEQFF,TGTGCCAGCAGTTACGGGGACAGTTACGAGCAGTTCTTC,TRBD1,TRBJ2-1,TRBV6-6,-
CASSQEPSGGDNEQFF,TGCGCCAGCAGCCAAGAGCCCAGCGGGGGGGACAATGAGCAGTTCTTC,TRBD2,TRBJ2-1,TRBV4-3,once
CASSFGTNKGEKLFF,TGTGCCAGCAGCTTCGGGACCAATAAGGGGGAAAAACTGTTTTTT,-,TRBJ1-4,TRBV14,once
CASSEPGYGYTF,TGTGCCAGCAGTGAACCGGGCTATGGCTACACCTTC,-,TRBJ1-2,TRBV25-1,few
CASSTPGEGNQPQHF,TGTGCCAGTAGTACCCCAGGGGAGGGCAATCAGCCCCAGCATTTT,-,TRBJ1-5,TRBV19,few
CSAVRQSYGYTF,TGCAGTGCCGTCCGACAGAGCTATGGCTACACCTTC,-,TRBJ1-2,TRBV20-1,-
CASSLPTGGSYNEQFF,TGTGCCAGCAGCCTGCCCACAGGGGGCTCCTACAATGAGCAGTTCTTC,TRBD1,TRBJ2-1,TRBV6-6,once
CASSQEASGVNEQFF,TGCGCCAGCAGCCAAGAGGCTAGCGGGGTCAATGAGCAGTTCTTC,TRBD2,TRBJ2-1,TRBV4-1,-
CASSLTGTGVGELFF,TGCGCCAGCAGCCTTACCGGGACAGGGGTCGGGGAGCTGTTTTTT,TRBD1,TRBJ2-2,TRBV4-1,-
CASSSGPRDYGYTF,TGTGCCAGCAGCTCGGGTCCTCGCGACTATGGCTACACCTTC,-,TRBJ1-2,TRBV3-1,few
CASSGDRGYSNQPQHF,TGTGCCAGCAGTGGAGACAGGGGCTATAGCAATCAGCCCCAGCATTTT,TRBD1,TRBJ1-5,TRBV6-6,-
CASSRGDSSYEQYF,TGTGCCAGCAGCCGCGGGGATAGCTCCTACGAGCAGTACTTC,-,TRBJ2-7,TRBV7-9,many
CSASPIGQGGALNTEAFF,TGCAGTGCTAGTCCCATCGGACAGGGGGGAGCCCTGAACACTGAAGCTTTCTTT,TRBD1,TRBJ1-1,TRBV20-1,few
CAVGGGTTQHF,TGTGCCGTTGGGGGGGGTACGACCCAGCATTTT,-,TRBJ1-5,TRBV10-3,-
CASSTGLAGSHTDTQYF,TGTGCCAGCAGTACCGGACTAGCGGGATCTCACACAGATACGCAGTATTTT,TRBD2,TRBJ2-3,TRBV28,-
CAIRPAKPGEQYF,TGTGCCATCAGACCCGCAAAGCCCGGGGAACAGTACTTC,-,TRBJ2-5,TRBV10-3,-
CASTYPGQGIQNIQYF,TGTGCCAGCACCTACCCGGGACAGGGGATTCAAAACATTCAGTACTTC,TRBD1,TRBJ2-4,TRBV7-9,-
CASSATLSNQPQHF,TGTGCCAGCAGTGCGACACTTAGCAATCAGCCCCAGCATTTT,-,TRBJ1-5,TRBV28,-
CATSENRGTEAFF,TGTGCCACCAGTGAAAATCGGGGGACTGAAGCTTTCTTT,-,TRBJ1-1,TRBV24-1,-
CASSFNSGGLIIDEQFF,TGCGCCAGCAGCTTCAATAGCGGGGGGTTAATTATTGATGAGCAGTTCTTC,TRBD2,TRBJ2-1,TRBV5-1,few
CASLSSGARGYTF,TGTGCCAGTTTATCCTCGGGAGCGCGGGGCTACACCTTC,-,TRBJ1-2,TRBV9,-
CASSQGSATGSYYGYTF,TGTGCCAGCAGCCAGGGGAGTGCGACAGGGAGTTACTATGGCTACACCTTC,TRBD1,TRBJ1-2,TRBV11-1,-
CASSLVSATDTQYF,TGTGCCAGCAGCTTAGTTTCTGCCACAGATACGCAGTATTTT,-,TRBJ2-3,TRBV7-6,-
CASSARGQGGSYGYIF,TGTGCCAGCAGTGCACGCGGACAGGGAGGATCCTATGGCTACATCTTC,TRBD1,TRBJ1-2,TRBV2,-
CASSNGRLNQPQHF,TGTGCCAGCAGCAACGGACGGCTCAATCAGCCCCAGCATTTT,-,TRBJ1-5,TRBV6-5,-
CSAIRQAAYEQYF,TGCAGTGCCATTAGACAGGCAGCCTACGAGCAGTACTTC,-,TRBJ2-7,TRBV20-1,few
CSAGQGYYEQYF,TGCAGTGCGGGACAGGGATACTACGAGCAGTACTTC,TRBD1,TRBJ2-7,TRBV20-1,few
CASSFDYNEQYF,TGTGCCAGCAGCTTTGACTACAATGAGCAGTACTTC,-,TRBJ2-7,TRBV5-4,-
CASSLGGFDEQFF,TGTGCCAGCAGCTTGGGCGGGTTTGATGAGCAGTTCTTC,-,TRBJ2-1,TRBV9,few